This record concerns one T cell receptor (beta chain) sequence. Time point: newly diagnosed, previously untreated cHL patient sample. Purification of CD4+ T cells from thawed PBMCs was achieved by magnetic negative selection. This sample is part of a study of PD-1 blockade in classical Hodgkin lymphoma. With 6 bases removed from V and 0 bases from J, the gap between germline ends came to 9 bases. CDR1 and CDR2 (germline): MDHEN, SYDVKM. There are 14 residues in the CDR3. Assay used: immunoSEQ multiplex PCR; TCRdb lists only in-frame clones, some missing. The table lists around 16,000 clones, about 86% of them singletons.

The chain couples TRBV28 to TRBJ2-1, with D perhaps assigned TRBD1 or TRBD2 (5 bases each). Sequenced material: CD4+ T cells from blood. The TCR originated in a human donor with classical Hodgkin lymphoma. Here the CDR3 DNA reads TGTGCCAGCAGAGAGGGGTCCTCCTACAATGAGCAGTTCTTC. It translates to CASREGSSYNEQFF.